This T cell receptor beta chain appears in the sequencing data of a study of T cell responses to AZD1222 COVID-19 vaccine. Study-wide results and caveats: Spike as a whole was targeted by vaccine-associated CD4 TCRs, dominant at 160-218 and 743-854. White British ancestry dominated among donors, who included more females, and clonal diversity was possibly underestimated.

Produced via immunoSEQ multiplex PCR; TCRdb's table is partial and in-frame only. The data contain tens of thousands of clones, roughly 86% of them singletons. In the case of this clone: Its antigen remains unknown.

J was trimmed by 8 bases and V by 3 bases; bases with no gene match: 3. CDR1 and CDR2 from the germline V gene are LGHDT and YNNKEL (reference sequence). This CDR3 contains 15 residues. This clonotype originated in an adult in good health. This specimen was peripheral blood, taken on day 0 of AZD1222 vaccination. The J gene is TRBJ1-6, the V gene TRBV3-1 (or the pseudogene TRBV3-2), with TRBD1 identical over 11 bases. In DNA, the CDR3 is TGTGCCAGCAGCCAGGGACAGGGGGATTATTCACCCCTCCACTTT. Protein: CASSQGQGDYSPLHF.